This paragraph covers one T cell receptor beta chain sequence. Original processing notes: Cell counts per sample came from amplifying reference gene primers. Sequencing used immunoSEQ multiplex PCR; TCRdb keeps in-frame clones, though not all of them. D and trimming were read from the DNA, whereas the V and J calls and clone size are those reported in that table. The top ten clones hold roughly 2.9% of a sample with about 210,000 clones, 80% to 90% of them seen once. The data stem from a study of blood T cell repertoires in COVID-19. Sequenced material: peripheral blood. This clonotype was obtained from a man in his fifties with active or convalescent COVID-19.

The CDR3 spells CATRGVSYNEQFF. CDR3 sequence (DNA): TGTGCCACAAGAGGTGTCTCCTACAATGAGCAGTTCTTC. This chain joins TRBV19 and TRBJ2-1; D unclear. Germline V gene sequence: CDR1 LNHDA, CDR2 SQIVND (reference sequence). V lost 10 bases to trimming and J lost 0 bases, with 10 bases between them. The CDR3 runs 13 residues. The full variable domain, with the rest looked up from reference TRBV19 and TRBJ2-1, is DGGITQSPKYLFRKEGQNVTLSCEQNLNHDAMYWYRQDPGQGLRLIYYSQIVNDFQKGDIAEGYSVSREKKESFPLTVTSAQKNPTAFYLCATRGVSYNEQFFGPGTRLTVL.